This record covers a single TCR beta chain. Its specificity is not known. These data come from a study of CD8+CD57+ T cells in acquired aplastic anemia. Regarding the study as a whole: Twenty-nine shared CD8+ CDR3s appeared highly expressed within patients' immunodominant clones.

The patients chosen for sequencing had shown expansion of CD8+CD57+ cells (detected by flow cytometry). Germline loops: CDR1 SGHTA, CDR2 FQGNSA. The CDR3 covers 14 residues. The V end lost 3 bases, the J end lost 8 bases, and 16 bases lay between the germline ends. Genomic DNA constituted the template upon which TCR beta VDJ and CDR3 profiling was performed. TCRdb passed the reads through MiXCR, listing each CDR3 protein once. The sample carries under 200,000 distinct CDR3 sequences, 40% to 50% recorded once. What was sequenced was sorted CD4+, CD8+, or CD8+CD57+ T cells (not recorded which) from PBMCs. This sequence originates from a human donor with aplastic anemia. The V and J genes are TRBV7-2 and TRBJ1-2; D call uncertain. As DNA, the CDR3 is TGTGCCAGCAGCTTGGCGGGAGTGACGGGGGGCTACACCTTC. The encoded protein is CASSLAGVTGGYTF.